This TCR beta chain originates from a study of T cells in Graves' hyperthyroidism and ophthalmopathy. TCR beta CDR3 regions were amplified from RNA transcripts. Using the HTBI primer set, a first-round RT-PCR was run on the TCR CDR3. TCRdb reprocessed the multiplex PCR reads via MiXCR and lists one record per CDR3 protein. The sample shows 370,000 or so distinct CDR3 sequences, about 13% of them seen only once. Trimming stripped 3 bases from V and 4 bases from J, with 12 bases between. CDR1 and CDR2 (germline): SGHVS, FNYEAQ. The CDR3 has 15 amino acids. The clonotype was recovered from a man aged 25 to 40 with Graves' hyperthyroidism that later progressed to Graves' ophthalmopathy. The rearrangement links TRBV7-6 to TRBJ2-2, with D possibly being TRBD2 (6 bases). Sequences were obtained from blood. CDR3 sequence: CASSLGDSRTGELFF. In nucleotides, the CDR3 is TGTGCCAGCAGCTTGGGGGACTCTCGCACCGGGGAGCTGTTTTTT.